The T cell receptor (beta chain) under discussion was sequenced for a study of blood T cell repertoires in COVID-19 (dated by TCRdb to about 2020). Some background on the complete study: Collaborator samples came from the United States, Italy and Spain and covered acute and convalescent phases of COVID-19. The prospective study material was composed of cDNA or gDNA derived from T cells, B-cell-depleted T cells, or PBMCs. The dataset comprised deeply sampled blood TCRbeta repertoires from subjects exposed to, actively infected with, or recovered from COVID-19. A freely available public database, intended as a resource for researchers studying the immune response to SARS-CoV-2, is where the repertoires were released. Samples were obtained from the ongoing ImmuneRACE study (first 160 participants) and from some 1,200 subjects provided by 6 global collaborators. The sample metadata nearly always contained a de-identified subject ID, COVID-19 status, age in years and sex. HLA class I and class II types, where available, came from metadata supplied by the sample provider rather than from assay-based typing.

The CDR3 runs 14 residues from the cysteine to the phenylalanine. The CDR3 DNA has 42 bases and is translated from base 1. The germline V gene encodes CDR1 SGHRS and CDR2 YFSETQ. Trimming at the junction amounts to 0 bases on V and 3 bases on J, and the germline ends lie 9 bases apart. On this clone: Its antigen has not been determined. No base quality values were provided; no much bigger clone lies one nucleotide off.

The immunoSEQ Assay, a bias-controlled multiplex PCR, was used to amplify TCRbeta CDR3 regions from genomic DNA. As for the authors' bioinformatics: Within the assay, amplification of reference gene primers was used to estimate how many nucleated cells each sample contained. To quantify the absolute abundance of each unique TCRbeta CDR3 rearrangement, sequence reads were collapsed and filtered. Productive Simpson clonality was computed per sample as the square root of Simpson's diversity index over productive rearrangements. TCRdb took over this immuneACCESS table, retaining in-frame rearrangements with V and J assigned. Such tables are incomplete; in checked studies, under half of the missing clones stem from an unresolved V gene, and the remainder is unexplained. V, J and clone size were drawn from that table, and D and trimming were deduced from the DNA. A total of nearly 70,000 clones appear in this sample, 70% to 90% of them only once. The ten largest clones represent roughly 3.1% of the sample.

Beyond this particular receptor, the publication reports: How much clinical and demographic metadata was included differed by source and by participant, and the metadata was provided uncurated.

In Seattle, one collaborating source enrolled patients while the infection was active and tracked those patients longitudinally over the course of disease. The collaborating institutions used their own protocols to collect whole blood in K2EDTA tubes. For TCRbeta analysis, collaborator samples were shipped as frozen whole blood, as isolated PBMCs, or as DNA extracted from either sample type. Sequenced sample: peripheral blood. The receptor was derived from a woman aged 45-65 years with COVID-19, enrolled during active disease. The chain joins TRBV5-1 to TRBJ1-2, with no reliable assignment of the D segment. CDR3 sequence: CASSLAGVDYGYTF. The sequenced DNA is TGCGCCAGCAGCTTGGCCGGGGTTGACTATGGCTACACCTTC.